A selection of T cell receptor beta chains follows, all from one sample in a study of CD8 T cells in Susac syndrome. TCRdb reanalysed the immunoSEQ multiplex PCR reads using MiXCR and keeps one entry per CDR3 protein. The table lists approximately 190,000 distinct CDR3 sequences, around 93% of them singletons. Sequenced input: CD4+ T cells from PBMCs. The origin of the receptors is a human donor in good health. CDR3s include the opening cysteine and the closing phenylalanine or tryptophan. Fields, in order: clone size, J gene, D gene, V gene, CDR3 length, CDR3 DNA, CDR3 protein. D genes are given only for firm matches. Size is stated for part of the rows, as once, few or many counts, or as a class when the clone is expanded.

- TRBJ2-3 TRBD1 TRBV20-1 11 TGCAGTGCTAGAGGGGGACAGACGCAGTATTTT CSARGGQTQYF
once TRBJ1-5 - TRBV5-1 14 TGCGCCAGCAGCGCGCAGGGATTAGGTCAGCCCCAGCATTTT CASSAQGLGQPQHF
- TRBJ1-4 - TRBV29-1 13 TGCAGTTTTCAACAGGGAGGAAAGGAAAAACTGTTTTTT CSFQQGGKEKLFF
- TRBJ1-1 - TRBV30 13 TGTGCCTGTGGAGTCGAGGGACGGACTGAAGCTTTCTTT CACGVEGRTEAFF
- TRBJ2-1 TRBD1 TRBV29-1 15 TGCAGCGTTTCCGGGACAGGTTTGCCAAACAATGAGCAGTTCTTC CSVSGTGLPNNEQFF
- TRBJ2-2 TRBD1 TRBV6-5 12 TGTGCCAGCCAGACAGGGCCCGGGGAGCTGTTTTTT CASQTGPGELFF
- TRBJ2-3 - TRBV6-6 15 TGTGCCAGCAGTTACGAGGGGATGGGGTCAGATACGCAGTATTTT CASSYEGMGSDTQYF
- TRBJ2-4 TRBD1 TRBV27 13 TGTGCCAGCCGGACAGGGGGTTCAAACATTCAGTACTTC CASRTGGSNIQYF
- TRBJ1-1 - TRBV5-1 15 TGCGCCAGCAGCTTGGAATGGGGATCGGGCGCTGAAGCTTTCTTT CASSLEWGSGAEAFF
few TRBJ2-5 TRBD2 TRBV7-2 17 TGTGCCAGCAGCCCGGGACTAGCGGGGCCAATGCAAGAGACCCAGTACTTC CASSPGLAGPMQETQYF
- TRBJ2-2 TRBD1 TRBV5-1 18 TGCGCCAGCAGCTTGTTTGGACAGGGAAGGTCGAACACCGGGGAGCTGTTTTTT CASSLFGQGRSNTGELFF
few TRBJ1-6 - TRBV5-4 14 TGTGCCAGCAGCTTGGCAGGGGCAGGATCACCCCTCCACTTT CASSLAGAGSPLHF
- TRBJ2-3 - TRBV14 16 TGTGCCAGCAGCCCCCGGCAGGGAAGCATGACAGATACGCAGTATTTT CASSPRQGSMTDTQYF
once TRBJ2-1 - TRBV5-1 15 TGCGCCAGCAGCTTGTGGGGGAGCTCCTACAATGAGCAGTTCTTC CASSLWGSSYNEQFF
- TRBJ2-4 TRBD1 TRBV6-2/TRBV6-3 13 TGTGCCAGCAGTCCGGGACAGAAAAACATTCAGTACTTC CASSPGQKNIQYF
- TRBJ1-4 - TRBV5-4 13 TGTGCCAGCAGCGTAAACAGCAATGAAAAACTGTTTTTT CASSVNSNEKLFF
- TRBJ2-1 TRBD1 TRBV7-2 15 TGTGCCAGCAGCTTCAAGGGGACAGGGGTCAATGAGCAGTTCTTC CASSFKGTGVNEQFF
- TRBJ2-6 - TRBV5-6 15 TGTGCCAGCAGCTTGTCCGGGTCTGGGGCCAACGTCCTGACTTTC CASSLSGSGANVLTF
- TRBJ2-5 TRBD2 TRBV7-9 16 TGTGCCAGCAGCCCCCTAGCGGGGGGCCCTCTCGAGGCCCAGTACTTC CASSPLAGGPLEAQYF
- TRBJ1-2 - TRBV28 12 TGTGCCAGCAGTTTAGGAGGACATGGCTACACCTTC CASSLGGHGYTF
- TRBJ1-4 - TRBV9 13 TGTGCCAGCGGAGCCTCAACTAATGAAAAACTGTTTTTT CASGASTNEKLFF
- TRBJ1-4 - TRBV28 14 TGTGCCAGCGGAGAACAGGGAAGTAATGAAAAACTGTTTTTT CASGEQGSNEKLFF
- TRBJ2-5 - TRBV12-3/TRBV12-4 16 TGTGCCAGCAGTTTAGATGCGGGACCGAACCAAGAGACCCAGTACTTC CASSLDAGPNQETQYF
- TRBJ1-1 - TRBV13 15 TGTGCCAGCAGCTTAATACGGACCGGAGGATCTGAAGCTTTCTTT CASSLIRTGGSEAFF
- TRBJ2-1 TRBD2 TRBV20-1 16 TGCAGTGCTAGAGATTTGGCCCCGGGGGGTTACAATGAGCAGTTCTTC CSARDLAPGGYNEQFF
- TRBJ2-7 - TRBV11-2 12 TGTGCCAGCAGCTGGGGAACAGGGCTTTCGGTCTTC CASSWGTGLSVF
- TRBJ2-3 - TRBV12-3/TRBV12-4 11 TGTGCCACAGCAGTGGTGGATACGCAGTATTTT CATAVVDTQYF
- TRBJ2-1 - TRBV5-4 14 TGTGCCAGCAGCGCAGCCCGTACGAACAATGAGCAGTTCTTC CASSAARTNNEQFF
- TRBJ1-2 - TRBV6-2/TRBV6-3 12 TGTGCCAGCACCCAGGGTCTGCGGGGCTACACCTTC CASTQGLRGYTF
once TRBJ1-2 - TRBV7-9 18 TGTGCCAGCAGCTTAGCTCTATCCGGGACATCGGTGGGGTATGGCTACACCTTC CASSLALSGTSVGYGYTF
- TRBJ2-2 TRBD1 TRBV19 14 TGTGCCAGTGAGACAGGGGGGCGCACCGGGGAGCTGTTTTTT CASETGGRTGELFF
- TRBJ1-2 - TRBV28 15 TGTGCCAGCACCGCTAGGGGTCCGAGGAACTATGGCTACACCTTC CASTARGPRNYGYTF
once TRBJ2-7 TRBD1 TRBV20-1 14 TGCAGTGCTAGGGGGGACAGGATAACCTACGAGCAGTACTTC CSARGDRITYEQYF
- TRBJ1-6 - TRBV12-3/TRBV12-4 14 TGTGCCAGCAGTTTAGGATCAGGGGTTTCACCCCTCCACTTT CASSLGSGVSPLHF
once TRBJ2-7 TRBD1 TRBV18 15 TGTGCCAGCTCACGAAAGCCGGGACAGGGCTACGAGCAGTACTTC CASSRKPGQGYEQYF
- TRBJ2-5 - TRBV12-3/TRBV12-4 15 TGTGCCAGCAGTTCACGGGGGTCCGGGGGAGAGACCCAGTACTTC CASSSRGSGGETQYF